The 27 T cell receptor beta chains presented below share a single source sample, sequenced in a study of vaccination effects on CD4 cells after COVID-19. Repertoires were generated with immunoSEQ multiplex PCR, while TCRdb's copy carries only in-frame clones and drops some. Counted here are 11,000 to 15,000 clones, less than 85% occurring once; the ten biggest clones make up about 25%. CD4+ T cells specific for antigen were expanded with viral peptide pools by the ViraFEST assay before sequencing. The authors isolated CD4+ T cells after 10 days of culture. These TCRs are of unknown antigen specificity. Sequenced material: CD4+ T cells from PBMCs cultured with HCoV-229E spike peptides, taken before COVID-19 vaccination. Every receptor here comes from a human donor who received a COVID-19 vaccine.

A few counts support this clone. The V call is TRBV5-4, the J call TRBJ2-5; D gene uncertain. The V gene lost 7 bases and the J gene lost 5 bases, with 6 bases spanning the gap. Germline V lookup: CDR1 SGHNT, CDR2 YYREEE (reference sequence). The CDR3 has 10 amino acids. CDR3 protein: CASGVETQYF. Here the CDR3 DNA reads TGTGCCAGCGGAGTGGAGACCCAGTACTTC. The whole variable domain, filled in from reference TRBV5-4 and TRBJ2-5, reads ETGVTQSPTHLIKTRGQQVTLRCSSQSGHNTVSWYQQALGQGPQFIFQYYREEENGRGNFPPRFSGLQFPNYSSELNVNALELDDSALYLCASGVETQYFGPGTRLLVL.

The gene calls are TRBV2 and TRBJ1-2; 7 bases are shared with TRBD1. J lost 8 bases, V lost 7 bases, and 13 bases had no gene match. Germline CDR1 reads SNHLY; CDR2 reads FYNNEI. This CDR3 comprises 14 residues. CDR3 in DNA: TGTGCCAGCATCCCCCCTGGACAGGTTGGGGGCTACACCTTC. This codes for CASIPPGQVGGYTF.

The V gene is TRBV12-3 or TRBV12-4, the J gene TRBJ2-5; D might be TRBD1 or TRBD2, each matching 6 bases. V dropped 3 bases and J dropped 4 bases, with 9 bases sitting between them. The CDR3 has 13 amino acids. The CDR3 DNA follows: TGTGCCAGCAGTTTCGGGGGCGGAGAGACCCAGTACTTC. Translating gives CASSFGGGETQYF.

On this clone: Compared with germline, one end of the junction differs, possibly owing to a read error. The rearrangement links TRBV7-7 to TRBJ2-5; no clear D gene. CDR1 is SSHAT, CDR2 FNYEAQ, per germline (reference sequence). The CDR3 contains 14 residues. The CDR3 DNA sequence: TGTGCTAGCAGCAGACACGTCCTCCAAGAGACCCAGTACTTC. Protein sequence: CASSRHVLQETQYF.

The chain joins TRBV27 to TRBJ1-6, with D possibly being TRBD1 (6 bases). Trimming removed 3 bases at V and 7 bases at J, with 10 bases between. In germline, CDR1 is MNHEY, CDR2 SMNVEV (reference sequence). This CDR3 spans 14 amino acids. CDR3 protein: CASSFDRTNSPLHF. The CDR3 nucleotides read TGTGCCAGCAGTTTTGACAGGACGAATTCACCCCTCCACTTT.

This clone was detected only once. The chain links TRBV19 to TRBJ1-1; perhaps TRBD1 as D (5 bases). Deletions cut 3 bases from V and 0 bases from J, with 11 bases between. Per germline, CDR1 LNHDA and CDR2 SQIVND (reference sequence). The CDR3 runs 15 residues. CDR3 in amino acids: CASSITQGLNTEAFF. CDR3 DNA: TGTGCCAGTAGTATTACTCAGGGCTTGAACACTGAAGCTTTCTTT.

DNA of the CDR3: TGTGCCAGTAACGACAGGGGGCGAATTTCTGAAGCTTTCTTT. This translates into CASNDRGRISEAFF. This chain connects TRBV19 to TRBJ1-1; TRBD1 matches 10 bases. This CDR3 has 14 amino acids. V was pared by 7 bases and J by 6 bases, with 8 bases of the junction left unmatched. The V gene's germline CDR1 is LNHDA and CDR2 SQIVND (reference sequence).

The chain has TRBV10-3 and TRBJ2-1; TRBD1 matches 9 bases. V shed 4 bases and J 10 bases; nucleotides not matched to a gene: 14. CDR3 length: 16 residues. Germline V gives CDR1 ENHRY, CDR2 SYGVKD. The DNA for the CDR3 is TGTGCCATCAGTGCAGGTCGGGGACAGGGTTTAGAGGAGCAGTTCTTC. It translates to CAISAGRGQGLEEQFF.

This clone has only a few counts. The chain carries TRBV7-9 and TRBJ1-6, with 8 bases aligning to TRBD1. V shed 2 bases, J shed 8 bases, and the junction held 5 bases outside the gene matches. Germline V gene data show CDR1 as SEHNR and CDR2 as FQNEAQ (reference sequence). The CDR3 length is 15 residues. The CDR3 DNA follows: TGTGCCAGCAGCTTATCGGACAGGGCGGATTCACCCCTCCACTTT. This codes for CASSLSDRADSPLHF.

J is TRBJ1-4 and V is TRBV5-1, with 9 bases that match TRBD1. The germline V gene encodes CDR1 SGHRS and CDR2 YFSETQ. The CDR3 length is 16 residues. Germline trimming cut 4 bases from V and 2 bases from J; bases unmatched to any gene: 6. The CDR3 reads CASSRDRVNTNEKLFF. CDR3 nucleotides: TGCGCCAGCAGCCGGGACAGGGTAAATACTAATGAAAAACTGTTTTTT.

The chain links TRBV5-1 to TRBJ1-6; D uncertain. Trimming stripped 1 base from V and 17 bases from J, with 4 bases between. CDR3 length: 9 amino acids. Germline CDR1 and CDR2: SGHRS and YFSETQ. The CDR3 coding sequence is TGCGCCAGCAGCTTGATCGTCCACTTT. Translating gives CASSLIVHF. The full variable domain, completed using reference TRBV5-1 and TRBJ1-6, is KAGVTQTPRYLIKTRGQQVTLSCSPISGHRSVSWYQQTPGQGLQFLFEYFSETQRNKGNFPGRFSGRQFSNSRSEMNVSTLELGDSALYLCASSLIVHFGNGTRLTVT.

The genes are TRBV19 and TRBJ2-6, with TRBD1 matching over 12 bases. The germline V gene has CDR1 LNHDA and CDR2 SQIVND (reference sequence). Unmatched junction bases numbered 13, after V lost 5 bases and J lost 5 bases. The CDR3 is 19 residues long. The CDR3 region is CASSSDSGQGARWANVLTF. The DNA for the CDR3 is TGTGCCAGTAGTTCGGACTCGGGACAGGGGGCGAGGTGGGCCAACGTCCTGACTTTC.

The chain carries TRBV27 and TRBJ2-1, with D possibly TRBD2 on 6 matching bases. Trimming stripped 2 bases from V and 6 bases from J, with 11 bases between. This CDR3 has 14 amino acids. Germline V gene lookup returns CDR1 MNHEY and CDR2 SMNVEV (reference sequence). Here the CDR3 DNA reads TGTGCCAGCAGTTTAACGGGAGCCGTCAATGAGCAGTTCTTC. Translated, it gives CASSLTGAVNEQFF.

The J gene is TRBJ2-3, the V gene TRBV18; TRBD2 might be the D (6 bases). Germline lookup yields CDR1 KGHSH and CDR2 LQKENI. Trimming stripped 2 bases from V and 6 bases from J, with 15 bases between. The CDR3 consists of 15 residues. CDR3 sequence: CASSPNSGGVDTQYF. The CDR3 DNA sequence: TGTGCCAGCTCACCAAATTCGGGCGGGGTTGATACGCAGTATTTT.

This clone showed up just a few times. V gene TRBV5-1 combines with J gene TRBJ1-2, with a tentative D call TRBD1 (5 bases). CDR1 SGHRS and CDR2 YFSETQ come from the germline V gene. The CDR3 runs 13 residues. Trimming stripped 4 bases from V and 8 bases from J, with 15 bases between. This CDR3 reads CASSAQGTEGYTF. CDR3 DNA sequence: TGCGCCAGCAGCGCGCAGGGAACAGAGGGCTACACCTTC.

The chain uses TRBV12-5 and TRBJ2-1; 8 bases align to TRBD1. V dropped 6 bases and J dropped 3; count of bases not matched to a gene: 7. The CDR3 contains 15 residues. CDR1 is LGHNT, CDR2 FRNRAP, per germline. CDR3 in amino acids: CASGRMTGDYNEQFF. The DNA of the CDR3 is TGTGCTAGTGGACGTATGACAGGGGACTACAATGAGCAGTTCTTC.

Here the CDR3 reads CASGLGGVMEETQYF. The CDR3 coding sequence is TGTGCTAGTGGTTTAGGTGGGGTGATGGAGGAGACCCAGTACTTC. The chain joins TRBV12-5 to TRBJ2-5; D unclear. The V end lost 3 bases, the J end lost 5 bases, and 16 bases lay between the germline ends. Germline V gives CDR1 LGHNT, CDR2 FRNRAP. The CDR3 has 15 residues. Full variable domain (rest looked up from reference TRBV12-5 and TRBJ2-5): DARVTQTPRHKVTEMGQEVTMRCQPILGHNTVFWYRQTMMQGLELLAYFRNRAPLDDSGMPKDRFSAEMPDATLATLKIQPSEPRDSAVYFCASGLGGVMEETQYFGPGTRLLVL.

The J gene is TRBJ2-5, the V gene TRBV30, with 12 positions matching TRBD2. The V segment lost 3 bases and the J segment 5 bases; nucleotides outside the gene matches: 13. CDR1 and CDR2 (germline): GTSNPN, SVGIG (reference sequence). The CDR3 runs 17 residues. CDR3 loop: CAWRGGLAGGRLETQYF. The DNA for the CDR3 is TGTGCCTGGAGGGGAGGGCTAGCGGGAGGGCGATTGGAGACCCAGTACTTC.

The rearrangement joins TRBV12-5 to TRBJ2-7; D call uncertain. Germline V lookup: CDR1 LGHNT, CDR2 FRNRAP. V was cut by 0 bases and J by 2 bases, with 8 bases left in between. There are 14 residues in the CDR3. The CDR3 reads CASGLVQPPYEQYF. The CDR3 DNA follows: TGTGCTAGTGGTTTGGTACAGCCCCCCTACGAGCAGTACTTC.

The chain recombines TRBV29-1 with TRBJ2-7; 7 bases match TRBD2. The CDR3 consists of 13 residues. Germline lookup yields CDR1 SQVTM and CDR2 ANQGSEA. V dropped 6 bases and J dropped 0; count of bases not matched to a gene: 5. The CDR3 spells CSVLAHSSYEQYF. The CDR3 nucleotides are TGCAGCGTACTAGCGCACAGCTCCTACGAGCAGTACTTC.

V and J are TRBV5-1 and TRBJ2-7; TRBD2 matches at 8 bases. The CDR3 has 15 residues. Germline CDR1 reads SGHRS; CDR2 reads YFSETQ. After removal of 7 bases from V and 6 bases from J, the junction contained 15 bases not matched to a gene. DNA of the CDR3: TGCGCCAGCTCCATACTAGCGGAGAACCCCGGCGAGCAGTACTTC. Amino acids: CASSILAENPGEQYF.

This clone has just one count. V and J are TRBV25-1 and TRBJ2-7, with 9 bases lining up with TRBD2. Germline assignment: CDR1 MGHDK and CDR2 SYGVNS. The V gene end was trimmed by 2 bases and the J gene end by 2 bases; junction bases not matched to a gene: 10. CDR3 length: 17 amino acids. The CDR3 region is CASSEGGSGRSAYEQYF. CDR3 in DNA: TGTGCCAGCAGTGAAGGGGGTAGCGGGAGATCCGCCTACGAGCAGTACTTC.

Only a few counts were recorded for this clone. The chain links TRBV4-1 to TRBJ2-3; possibly TRBD1 for D (6 bases). The CDR3 runs to 15 residues. Trimming stripped 0 bases from V and 5 bases from J, with 12 bases between. From germline, CDR1 is MGHRA and CDR2 YSYEKL. CDR3 in amino acids: CASSQEGHGGDTQYF. The CDR3, as DNA: TGCGCCAGCAGCCAAGAGGGACATGGTGGAGATACGCAGTATTTT.

V and J are TRBV5-1 and TRBJ2-6; D not resolved. The CDR3 totals 15 residues. Germline CDR1 SGHRS, CDR2 YFSETQ. V was cut by 4 bases and J by 0 bases, with 8 bases left in between. As DNA, the CDR3 is TGCGCCAGCAGCGACTCGCGCTCTGGGGCCAACGTCCTGACTTTC. Protein: CASSDSRSGANVLTF.

The chain uses TRBV30 and TRBJ1-2; TRBD1 agrees at 9 bases. With 2 bases clipped from V and 8 bases from J, the junction kept 3 bases outside the gene matches. Germline-derived CDR1 and CDR2 are GTSNPN and SVGIG (reference sequence). The CDR3 extends over 12 amino acids. The CDR3, as DNA: TGTGCCTGGAGTCAGGACAGGGGAGGCTACACCTTC. Residues: CAWSQDRGGYTF.

The V and J genes are TRBV5-1 and TRBJ1-4; D not certain. Between the trimmed V and J ends, which lost 3 bases and 0 bases, there was a span of 12 bases. This CDR3 is built from 16 residues. Per germline, CDR1 SGHRS and CDR2 YFSETQ. The CDR3 here is CASSSAVFSTNEKLFF. The CDR3 region has the DNA TGCGCCAGCAGCTCAGCCGTATTTTCAACTAATGAAAAACTGTTTTTT.

The V gene is TRBV7-2, the J gene TRBJ1-2; tentative D call: TRBD1 (6 bases). The CDR3 is 16 amino acids. Trimming stripped 6 bases from V and 1 base from J, with 18 bases between. Germline CDR1 is SGHTA and CDR2 is FQGNSA. DNA of the CDR3: TGTGCCAGCAGTCTTACGGGGGGCGCCTTTAACTATGGCTACACCTTC. This codes for CASSLTGGAFNYGYTF.